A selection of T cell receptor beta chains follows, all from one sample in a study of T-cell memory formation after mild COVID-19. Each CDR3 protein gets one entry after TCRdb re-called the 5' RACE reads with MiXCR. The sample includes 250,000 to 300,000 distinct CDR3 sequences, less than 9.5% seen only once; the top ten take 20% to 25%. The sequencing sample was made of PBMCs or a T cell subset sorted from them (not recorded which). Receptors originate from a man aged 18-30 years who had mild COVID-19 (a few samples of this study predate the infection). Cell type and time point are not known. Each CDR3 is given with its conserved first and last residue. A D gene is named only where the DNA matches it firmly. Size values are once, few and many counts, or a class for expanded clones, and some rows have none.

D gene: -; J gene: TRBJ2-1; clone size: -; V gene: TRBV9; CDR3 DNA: TGTGCCAGCAGCGTAGGTGAGCAGTTCTTC; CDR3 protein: CASSVGEQFF
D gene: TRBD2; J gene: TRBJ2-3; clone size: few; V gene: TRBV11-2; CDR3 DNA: TGTGCCAGCAGACCGACTAGCGGGAATACAGATACGCAGTATTTT; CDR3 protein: CASRPTSGNTDTQYF
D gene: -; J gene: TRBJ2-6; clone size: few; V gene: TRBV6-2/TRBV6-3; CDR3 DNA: TGTGCCAGCGGTCCGTTTAGGGGGAACGCTGGGGCCAACGTCCTGACTTTC; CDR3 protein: CASGPFRGNAGANVLTF
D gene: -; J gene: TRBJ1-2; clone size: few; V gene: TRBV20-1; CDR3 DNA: TGCAGTGCTAGGGAGGGAGGGAGCTATGGCTACACCTTC; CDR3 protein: CSAREGGSYGYTF
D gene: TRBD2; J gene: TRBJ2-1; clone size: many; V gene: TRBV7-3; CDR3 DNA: TGTGCCAGCAGCCCGACTAGCGGGGGGGCCTCCAATGAGCAGTTCTTC; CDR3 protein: CASSPTSGGASNEQFF
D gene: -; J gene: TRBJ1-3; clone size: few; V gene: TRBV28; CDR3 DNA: TGTGCCAGCAGTTTCGGGGGCACCACTGGAAACACCATATATTTT; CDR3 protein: CASSFGGTTGNTIYF
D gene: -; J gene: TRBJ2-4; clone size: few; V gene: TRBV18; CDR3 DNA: TGTGCCAGCTCAACTCCAGGGGCCAAAAACATTCAGTACTTC; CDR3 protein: CASSTPGAKNIQYF
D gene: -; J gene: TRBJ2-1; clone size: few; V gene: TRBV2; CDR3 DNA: TGTGCCAGCGCGGAACAGGGACCGTCGTACAATGAGCAGTTCTTC; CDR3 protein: CASAEQGPSYNEQFF
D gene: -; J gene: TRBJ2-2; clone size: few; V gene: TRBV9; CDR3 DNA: TGTGCCAGCAGCGAAAACGGACGTACCGGGGAGCTGTTTTTT; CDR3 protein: CASSENGRTGELFF
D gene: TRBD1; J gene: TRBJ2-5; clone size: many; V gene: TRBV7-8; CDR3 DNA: TGTGCCAGCAGCTTTGGACAGGGAAAGACCCAGTACTTC; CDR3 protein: CASSFGQGKTQYF
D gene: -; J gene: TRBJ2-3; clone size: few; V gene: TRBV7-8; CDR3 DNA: TGTGCCAGCAGCCCCCTCTATACGCAGTATTTT; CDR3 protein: CASSPLYTQYF
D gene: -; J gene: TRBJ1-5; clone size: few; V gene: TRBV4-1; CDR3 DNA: TGCGCCAGCAGCCAATATCGGGGGCAGCCCCAGCATTTT; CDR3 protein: CASSQYRGQPQHF
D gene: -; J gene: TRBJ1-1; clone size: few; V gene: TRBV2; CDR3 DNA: TGTGCCGCCCACGACCCTCGCCAGGGAAGGAACACTGAAGCTTTCTTT; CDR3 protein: CAAHDPRQGRNTEAFF
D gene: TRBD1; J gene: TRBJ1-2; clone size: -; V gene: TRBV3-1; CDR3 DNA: TGTGCCAGCAGCCCCAGACAGGGGCCTAACTATGGCTACACCTTC; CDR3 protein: CASSPRQGPNYGYTF
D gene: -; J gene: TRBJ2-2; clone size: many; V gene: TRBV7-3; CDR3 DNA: TGTGCCAGCAGCAAGACAGGCTCCACCGGGGAGCTGTTTTTT; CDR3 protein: CASSKTGSTGELFF
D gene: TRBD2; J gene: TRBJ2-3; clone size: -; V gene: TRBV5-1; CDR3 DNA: TGCGCCAGCAGCTTCCTTAGCGGGTACACAGATACGCAGTATTTT; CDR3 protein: CASSFLSGYTDTQYF
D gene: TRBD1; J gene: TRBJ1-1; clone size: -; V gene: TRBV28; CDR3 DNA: TGTGCCAGCAAACTCAGGACAGGGGGCGCCCGTTTATCTGAAGCTTTCTTT; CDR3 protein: CASKLRTGGARLSEAFF
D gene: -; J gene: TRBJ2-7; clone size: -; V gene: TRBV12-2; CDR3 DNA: TGTGCAAGTCGCTTAGCGCAAGAGACGGCTTACACCTACGAGCAGTACTTC; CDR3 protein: CASRLAQETAYTYEQYF
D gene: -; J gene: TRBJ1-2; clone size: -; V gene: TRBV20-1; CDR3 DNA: TGCAGTGCTAGAGATTTTGTATCGCGGGCCCGATATGGCGGCTACACCTTC; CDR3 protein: CSARDFVSRARYGGYTF
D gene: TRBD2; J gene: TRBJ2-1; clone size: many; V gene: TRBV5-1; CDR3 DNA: TGCGCCAGCAGTTCGACTAGCGGGGTGGCAAATGAGCAGTTCTTC; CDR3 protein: CASSSTSGVANEQFF
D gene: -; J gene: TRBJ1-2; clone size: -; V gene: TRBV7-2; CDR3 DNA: TGTGCCAGCAGCCCTGGGACATCTAACTATGGCTACACCTTC; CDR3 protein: CASSPGTSNYGYTF
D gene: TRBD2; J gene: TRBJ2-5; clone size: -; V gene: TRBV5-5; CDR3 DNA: TGTGCCAGCAGCTTATTACTAGCGGGGGGCCAAGAGACCCAGTACTTC; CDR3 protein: CASSLLLAGGQETQYF
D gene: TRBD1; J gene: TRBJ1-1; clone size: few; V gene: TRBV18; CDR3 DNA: TGTGCCAGCTCACCATGGGAGGGGGCGACTGGCACTGAAGCTTTCTTT; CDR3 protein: CASSPWEGATGTEAFF
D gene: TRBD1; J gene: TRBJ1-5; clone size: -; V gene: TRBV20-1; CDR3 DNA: TGCAGTGCTAGAGAGGCAGGGGGTCAGCCCCAGCATTTT; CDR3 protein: CSAREAGGQPQHF
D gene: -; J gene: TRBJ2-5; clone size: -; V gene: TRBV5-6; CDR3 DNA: TGTGCCAGCAGCTTGACTAGACCCCGAGAGACCCAGTACTTC; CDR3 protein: CASSLTRPRETQYF
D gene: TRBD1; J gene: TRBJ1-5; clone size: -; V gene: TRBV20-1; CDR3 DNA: TGCAGTGCTGGACAGGGCCGGGATCAGCACCAGCATTTT; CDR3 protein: CSAGQGRDQHQHF
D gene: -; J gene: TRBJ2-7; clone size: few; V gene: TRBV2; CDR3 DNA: TGTGCCAGCAGGGGGGAGGGGACAGCCTCCTACGAGCAGTACTTC; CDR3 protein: CASRGEGTASYEQYF
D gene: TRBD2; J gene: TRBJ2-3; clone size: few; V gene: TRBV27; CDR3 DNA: TGTGCCAGCAGTTTCCACCCCCCCGGGCTAGCGGGGGGCAACACAGATACGCAGTATTTT; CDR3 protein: CASSFHPPGLAGGNTDTQYF
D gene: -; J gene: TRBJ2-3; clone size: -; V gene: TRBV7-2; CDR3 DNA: TGTGCCAGCAGCTTAAGCCGGCAAGATACGCAGTATTTT; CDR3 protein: CASSLSRQDTQYF
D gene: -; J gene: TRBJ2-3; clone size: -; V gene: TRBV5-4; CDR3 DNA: TGTGCCAGCAGCGACGCGCCAGATACGCAGTATTTT; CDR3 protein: CASSDAPDTQYF
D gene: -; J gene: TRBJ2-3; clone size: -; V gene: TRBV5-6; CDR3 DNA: TGTGCCAGCAGGAGTTTTTACCGGGACGGCATGCCGGATACGCAGTATTTT; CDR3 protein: CASRSFYRDGMPDTQYF
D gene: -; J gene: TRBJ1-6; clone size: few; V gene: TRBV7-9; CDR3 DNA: TGTGCCAGCAGCTTAGGGGCCCACAGAAGCTCACCCCTCCACTTT; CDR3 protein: CASSLGAHRSSPLHF
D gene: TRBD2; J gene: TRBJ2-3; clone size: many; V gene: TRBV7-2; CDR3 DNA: TGTGCCAGCAGCTTACTAGCGGCTAGCACAGATACGCAGTATTTT; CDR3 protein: CASSLLAASTDTQYF
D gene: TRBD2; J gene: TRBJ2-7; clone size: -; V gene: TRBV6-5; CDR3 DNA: TGTGCCAGCAGTTACTGGACTAGCGGGGACTACGAGCAGTACTTC; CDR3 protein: CASSYWTSGDYEQYF
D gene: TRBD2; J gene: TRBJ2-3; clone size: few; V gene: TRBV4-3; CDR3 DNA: TGCGCCAGCAGCCAGCTAGCGGGGGGGCCTGATACGCAGTATTTT; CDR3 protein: CASSQLAGGPDTQYF
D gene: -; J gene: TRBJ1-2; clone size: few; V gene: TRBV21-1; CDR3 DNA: TGTGCCAGTCCCCCCTGTGGGAACTGCGGCTACACCTTC; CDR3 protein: CASPPCGNCGYTF
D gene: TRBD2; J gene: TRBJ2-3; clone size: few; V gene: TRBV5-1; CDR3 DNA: TGCGCCAGCAGCTCTCGGGTGGCGGGGGGTTTTGCAGATACGCAGTATTTT; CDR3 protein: CASSSRVAGGFADTQYF
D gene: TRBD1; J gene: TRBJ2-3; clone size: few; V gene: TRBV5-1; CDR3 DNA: TGCGCCAGCAGCTTCGAGGGGGCTAGCACAGATACGCAGTATTTT; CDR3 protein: CASSFEGASTDTQYF
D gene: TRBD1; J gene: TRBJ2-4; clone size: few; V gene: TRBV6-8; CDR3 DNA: TGTGCCAGCAGTGGCAGGGGGGCCAAAAACATTCAGTACTTC; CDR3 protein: CASSGRGAKNIQYF
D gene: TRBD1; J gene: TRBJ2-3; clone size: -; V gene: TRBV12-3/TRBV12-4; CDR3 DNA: TGTGCCAGCAGTTGGGGACAGGGTCTGGCGGATACGCAGTATTTT; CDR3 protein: CASSWGQGLADTQYF
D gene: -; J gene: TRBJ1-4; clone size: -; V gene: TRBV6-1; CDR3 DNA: TGTGCCAGCATCAGGGGAGGGAACGATGAAAAACTGTTTTTT; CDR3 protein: CASIRGGNDEKLFF
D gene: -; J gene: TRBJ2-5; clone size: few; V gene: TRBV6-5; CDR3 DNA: TGTGCCAGCAGTTTAACGTCCTCCGCCGGGGAGACCCAGTACTTC; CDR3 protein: CASSLTSSAGETQYF
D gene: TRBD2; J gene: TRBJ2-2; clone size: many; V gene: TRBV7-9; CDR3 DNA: TGTGCCCGTGGCGGGGGTTCCGCCGGGGAGCTGTTTTTT; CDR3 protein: CARGGGSAGELFF
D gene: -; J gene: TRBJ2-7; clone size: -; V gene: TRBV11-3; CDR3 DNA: TGTGCCAGCAGCTCACACGTGCTCGGAGAGCAGTACTTC; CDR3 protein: CASSSHVLGEQYF
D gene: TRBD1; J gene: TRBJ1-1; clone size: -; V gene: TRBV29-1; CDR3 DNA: TGCAGCGGTGGGACAGTTGAAGCTTTCTTT; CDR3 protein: CSGGTVEAFF
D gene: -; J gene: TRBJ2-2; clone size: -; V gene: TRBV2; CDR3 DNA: TGTGCCAGCAGTGAAAGGTACACCGGGGAGCTGTTTTTT; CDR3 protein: CASSERYTGELFF
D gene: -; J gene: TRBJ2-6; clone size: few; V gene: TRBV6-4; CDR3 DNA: TGTGCCAGCAGTGACTCCCCCGGGGGCTCTGGGGCCAACGTCCTGACTTTC; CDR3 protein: CASSDSPGGSGANVLTF
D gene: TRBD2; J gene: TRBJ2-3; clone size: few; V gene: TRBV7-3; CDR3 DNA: TGTGCCAGCAGCTTCCCGTTGACTAGCGGGGGCACAGATACGCAGTATTTT; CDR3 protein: CASSFPLTSGGTDTQYF
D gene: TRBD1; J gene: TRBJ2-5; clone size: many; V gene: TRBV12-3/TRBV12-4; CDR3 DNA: TGTGCCAGCAACAGCCGGGACAGGGCCGACCAAGAGACCCAGTACTTC; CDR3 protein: CASNSRDRADQETQYF
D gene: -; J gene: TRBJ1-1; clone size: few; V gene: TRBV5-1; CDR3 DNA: TGCGCCAGCAGAAGTGCGGCCATGAACACTGAAGCTTTCTTT; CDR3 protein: CASRSAAMNTEAFF
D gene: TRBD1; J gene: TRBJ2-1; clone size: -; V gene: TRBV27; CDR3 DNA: TGTGCCAGCAGCCTACGGGACAGTCAGTTCTTC; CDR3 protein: CASSLRDSQFF
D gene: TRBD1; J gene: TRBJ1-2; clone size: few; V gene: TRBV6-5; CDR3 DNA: TGTGCCAGCAGTTACTCAATGACAGGGCTCTATGGCTACACCTTC; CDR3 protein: CASSYSMTGLYGYTF
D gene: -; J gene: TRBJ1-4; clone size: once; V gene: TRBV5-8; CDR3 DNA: TGTGCCAGCAGCTTGGGACAGATTAATGAAAAACTGTTTTTT; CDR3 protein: CASSLGQINEKLFF
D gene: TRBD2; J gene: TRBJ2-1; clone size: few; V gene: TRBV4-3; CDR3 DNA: TGCGCCAGCAGCCAAGGGGGGCTAGCGGGGTGGGATGAGCAGTTCTTC; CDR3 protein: CASSQGGLAGWDEQFF
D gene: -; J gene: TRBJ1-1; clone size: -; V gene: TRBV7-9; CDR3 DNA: TGTGCCAGCAGCTCGGGGACGGCAGAAGCTTTCTTT; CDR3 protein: CASSSGTAEAFF